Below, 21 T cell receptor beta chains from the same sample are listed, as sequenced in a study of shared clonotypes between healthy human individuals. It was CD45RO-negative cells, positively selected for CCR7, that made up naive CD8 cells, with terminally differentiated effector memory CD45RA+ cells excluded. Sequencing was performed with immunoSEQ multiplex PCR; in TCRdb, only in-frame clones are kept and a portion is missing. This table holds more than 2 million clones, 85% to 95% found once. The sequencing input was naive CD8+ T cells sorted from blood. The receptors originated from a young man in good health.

The CDR3 DNA is TGTGCCAGCAGCTTGGGAGGGACCGTTCCTTACGAGCAGTACTTC. Protein product: CASSLGGTVPYEQYF. This rearrangement joins TRBV5-6 to TRBJ2-7, with D tentatively TRBD1 or TRBD2 (5 bases each). The CDR3 totals 15 residues. From germline, CDR1 is SGHDT and CDR2 YYEEEE. The germline V and J ends were trimmed by 0 bases and 4 bases, with 14 bases remaining between them.

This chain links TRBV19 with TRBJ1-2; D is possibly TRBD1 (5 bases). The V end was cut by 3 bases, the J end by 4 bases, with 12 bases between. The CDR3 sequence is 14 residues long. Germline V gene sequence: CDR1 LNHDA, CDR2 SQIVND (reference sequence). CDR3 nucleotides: TGTGCCAGTAGTATGGGAGACAGTATCTATGGCTACACCTTC. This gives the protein CASSMGDSIYGYTF.

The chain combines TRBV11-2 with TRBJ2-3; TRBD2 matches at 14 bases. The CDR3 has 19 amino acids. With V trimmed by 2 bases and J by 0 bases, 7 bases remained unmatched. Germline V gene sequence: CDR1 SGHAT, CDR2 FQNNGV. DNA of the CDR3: TGTGCCAGCAGCTTAATCAGGGGACTAGCGGGGGCTAGCACAGATACGCAGTATTTT. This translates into CASSLIRGLAGASTDTQYF. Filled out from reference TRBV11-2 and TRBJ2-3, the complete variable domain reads EAGVAQSPRYKIIEKRQSVAFWCNPISGHATLYWYQQILGQGPKLLIQFQNNGVVDDSQLPKDRFSAERLKGVDSTLKIQPAKLEDSAVYLCASSLIRGLAGASTDTQYFGPGTRLTVL.

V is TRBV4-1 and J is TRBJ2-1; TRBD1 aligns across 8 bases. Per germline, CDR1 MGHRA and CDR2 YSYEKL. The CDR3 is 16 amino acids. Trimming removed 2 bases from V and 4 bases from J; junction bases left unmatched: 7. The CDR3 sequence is CASSQTGTGDYNEQFF. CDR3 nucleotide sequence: TGCGCCAGCAGCCAAACCGGGACAGGAGATTACAATGAGCAGTTCTTC.

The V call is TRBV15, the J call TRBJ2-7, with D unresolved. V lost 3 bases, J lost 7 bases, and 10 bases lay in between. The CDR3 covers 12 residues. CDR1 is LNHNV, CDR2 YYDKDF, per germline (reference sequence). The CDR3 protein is CATSRANQEQYF. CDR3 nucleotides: TGTGCCACCAGCAGGGCCAACCAAGAGCAGTACTTC.

The CDR3 protein is CASRPTGTLGYTF. The CDR3 DNA reads as TGTGCCAGCAGACCTACAGGGACCCTGGGCTACACCTTC. The chain employs TRBV5-6 and TRBJ1-2; a possible D gene is TRBD1 (6 bases). This CDR3 is 13 amino acids long. Germline V lookup: CDR1 SGHDT, CDR2 YYEEEE. V lost 5 bases, J lost 8 bases, and 16 bases lay in between.

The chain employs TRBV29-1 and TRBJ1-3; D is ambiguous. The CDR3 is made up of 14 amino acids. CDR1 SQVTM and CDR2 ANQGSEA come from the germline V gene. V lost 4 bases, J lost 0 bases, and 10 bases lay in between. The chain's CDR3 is CSVGSVDSGNTIYF. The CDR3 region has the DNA TGCAGCGTTGGAAGCGTCGACTCTGGAAACACCATATATTTT.

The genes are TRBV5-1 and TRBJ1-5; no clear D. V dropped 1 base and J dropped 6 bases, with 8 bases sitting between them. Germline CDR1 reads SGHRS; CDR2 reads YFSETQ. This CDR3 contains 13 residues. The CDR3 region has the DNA TGCGCCAGCAGCTTGAATTGGGGTCAGCCCCAGCATTTT. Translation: CASSLNWGQPQHF.

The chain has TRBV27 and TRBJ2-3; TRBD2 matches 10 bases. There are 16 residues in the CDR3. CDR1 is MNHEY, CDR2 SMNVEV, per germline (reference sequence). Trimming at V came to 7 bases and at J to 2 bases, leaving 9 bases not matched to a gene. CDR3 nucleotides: TGTGCCAGCACCAACCCACTAGCGGGGTACACAGATACGCAGTATTTT. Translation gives CASTNPLAGYTDTQYF.

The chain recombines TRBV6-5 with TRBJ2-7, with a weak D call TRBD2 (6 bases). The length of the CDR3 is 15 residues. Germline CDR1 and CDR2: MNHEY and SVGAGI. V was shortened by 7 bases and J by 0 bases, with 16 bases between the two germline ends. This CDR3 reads CASTPTSGYSYEQYF. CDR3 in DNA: TGTGCCAGCACCCCCACGAGCGGGTACTCCTACGAGCAGTACTTC.

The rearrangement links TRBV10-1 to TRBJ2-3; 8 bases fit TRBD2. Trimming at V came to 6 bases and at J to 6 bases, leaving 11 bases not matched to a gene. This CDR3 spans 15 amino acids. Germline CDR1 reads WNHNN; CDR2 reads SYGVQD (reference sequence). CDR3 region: CASSSFRGGYDTQYF. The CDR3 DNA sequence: TGCGCCAGCAGCTCATTTCGGGGGGGTTACGATACGCAGTATTTT.

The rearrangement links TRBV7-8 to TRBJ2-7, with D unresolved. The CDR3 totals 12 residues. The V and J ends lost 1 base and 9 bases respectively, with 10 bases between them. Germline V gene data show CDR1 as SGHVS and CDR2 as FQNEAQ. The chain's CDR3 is CASSLGDSMQYF. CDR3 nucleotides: TGTGCCAGCAGCTTAGGAGACTCGATGCAGTACTTC.

CDR3 DNA: TGCAGCGTACAGGAGACTAGCACAGATACGCAGTATTTT. Encoded protein: CSVQETSTDTQYF. The chain has TRBV29-1 and TRBJ2-3, with D possibly being TRBD1 (5 bases). V was trimmed by 6 bases and J by 0 bases, leaving 10 bases between them. This CDR3 contains 13 residues. Germline CDR1 reads SQVTM; CDR2 reads ANQGSEA.

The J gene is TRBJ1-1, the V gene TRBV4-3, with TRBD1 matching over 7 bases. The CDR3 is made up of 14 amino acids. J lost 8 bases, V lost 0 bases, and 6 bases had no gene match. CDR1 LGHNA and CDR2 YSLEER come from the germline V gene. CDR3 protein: CASSQDKRGLEAFF. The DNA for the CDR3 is TGCGCCAGCAGCCAAGATAAGAGGGGGCTAGAAGCTTTCTTT.

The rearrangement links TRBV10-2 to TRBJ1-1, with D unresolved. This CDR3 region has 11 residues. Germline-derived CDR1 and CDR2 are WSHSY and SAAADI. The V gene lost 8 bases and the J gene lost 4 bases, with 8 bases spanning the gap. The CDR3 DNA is TGCGCCAGCGAATCGGGCACTGAAGCTTTCTTT. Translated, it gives CASESGTEAFF.

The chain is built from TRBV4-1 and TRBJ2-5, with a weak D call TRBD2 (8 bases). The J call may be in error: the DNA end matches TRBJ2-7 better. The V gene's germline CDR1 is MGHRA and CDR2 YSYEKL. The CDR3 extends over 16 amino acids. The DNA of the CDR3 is TGCGCCAGCAGCCCAGGGGGGAGCGGGGGATCCTACGAGCAGTACTTC. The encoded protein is CASSPGGSGGSYEQYF.

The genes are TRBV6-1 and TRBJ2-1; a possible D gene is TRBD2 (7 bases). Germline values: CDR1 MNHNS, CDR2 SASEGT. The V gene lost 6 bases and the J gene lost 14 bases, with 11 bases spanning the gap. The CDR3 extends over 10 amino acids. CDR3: CASSVGGEFF. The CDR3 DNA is TGTGCCAGCAGCGTAGGGGGGGAGTTCTTC.

The CDR3 reads CASSEVGSMNTEAFF. CDR3 DNA: TGTGCCAGCAGTGAAGTGGGCAGCATGAACACTGAAGCTTTCTTT. The chain recombines TRBV2 with TRBJ1-1; D not resolved. Trimming shortened V by 1 base and J by 0 bases, and 9 bases separated the two germline ends. Germline V CDR1 and CDR2: SNHLY, FYNNEI. The CDR3 is 15 amino acids.

The chain's CDR3 is CASSPPKAGGRYEQYF. Written as DNA, the CDR3 is TGTGCCAGCTCACCACCGAAGGCAGGGGGCAGGTACGAGCAGTACTTC. V usage is TRBV18 and J usage is TRBJ2-7; 8 bases align to TRBD1. Unmatched junction bases numbered 8, after V lost 0 bases and J lost 4 bases. The CDR3 spans 16 residues. Germline V gene sequence: CDR1 KGHSH, CDR2 LQKENI.

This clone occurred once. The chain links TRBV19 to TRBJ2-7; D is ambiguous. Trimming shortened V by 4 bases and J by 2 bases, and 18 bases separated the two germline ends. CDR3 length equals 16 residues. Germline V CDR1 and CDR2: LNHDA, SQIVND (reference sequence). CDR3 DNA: TGTGCCAGTAGTACATTCCTAACCACGGCAACCTACGAGCAGTACTTC. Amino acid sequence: CASSTFLTTATYEQYF.

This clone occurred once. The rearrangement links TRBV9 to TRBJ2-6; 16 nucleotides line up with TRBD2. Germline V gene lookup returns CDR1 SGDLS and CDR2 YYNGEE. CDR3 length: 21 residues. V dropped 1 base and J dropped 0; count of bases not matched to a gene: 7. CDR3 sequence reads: CASSVNPGLAGGFSGANVLTF. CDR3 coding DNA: TGTGCCAGCAGCGTAAACCCGGGACTAGCGGGAGGGTTCTCTGGGGCCAACGTCCTGACTTTC.